This T cell receptor (beta chain) was identified during a study of blood T cell repertoires in COVID-19. Study in general: T cells, B-cell-depleted T cells, or PBMCs provided the cDNA or gDNA that served as material.

CDR1 is MDHEN, CDR2 SYDVKM, per germline. This CDR3 is 13 amino acids long. V lost 4 bases to trimming and J lost 8 bases; unmatched junction nucleotides: 6. How the authors handled the data: Scientists estimated how many nucleated cells there were by amplifying reference gene primers. Assay used: immunoSEQ multiplex PCR; TCRdb lists only in-frame clones, some missing. V and J calls and clone size are those listed in that table; D and trimming were worked out from the DNA. Here the sample spans 300,000 to 450,000 clones, more than 65% being singletons. The sequence was obtained from a human donor with acute or convalescent COVID-19. The donor label of this sample is uncertain. The V call is TRBV28, the J call TRBJ1-2; 8 bases are a match to TRBD1. Sequenced input: peripheral blood. CDR3 in amino acids: CASSSQGAEGYTF. Written as DNA, the CDR3 is TGTGCCAGCAGTTCTCAGGGGGCGGAGGGCTACACCTTC.